Listed here are 30 T cell receptor beta chains from one sample, sequenced in a study of cytomegalovirus exposure and HLA in healthy donors. The PCR used 60 Vbeta and 13 Jbeta primers. Produced via immunoSEQ multiplex PCR; TCRdb's table is partial and in-frame only. The sample lists under 200,000 clones, 10% to 15% occurring once. The sequenced material came from PBMCs. These receptor sequences come from a man aged 50-60 years in good health and CMV-seropositive.

The chain recombines TRBV28 with TRBJ2-5; 8 bases agree with TRBD1. J lost 5 bases, V lost 6 bases, and 8 bases had no gene match. In germline, CDR1 is MDHEN, CDR2 SYDVKM. The CDR3 runs to 14 residues. As DNA, the CDR3 is TGTGCCAGCAGGGGGGGACAGGCGGGGGAGACCCAGTACTTC. It translates to CASRGGQAGETQYF.

This chain connects TRBV10-3 to TRBJ1-5; 7 bases line up with TRBD1. The trim removed 8 bases at V and 2 bases at J, leaving 6 bases unmatched. CDR1 is ENHRY, CDR2 SYGVKD, per germline. The CDR3 sequence is 14 residues long. The CDR3 loop is CAIATGDRNQPQHF. The CDR3 DNA sequence: TGTGCCATCGCTACAGGGGACCGCAATCAGCCCCAGCATTTT.

J is TRBJ2-6 and V is TRBV4-3; D uncertain. CDR3 size: 15 residues. V was pared by 5 bases and J by 0 bases, with 8 bases between. Per germline, CDR1 LGHNA and CDR2 YSLEER. CDR3 DNA: TGCGCCAGCAGCGCGGAGAGCTCTGGGGCCAACGTCCTGACTTTC. Its translation is CASSAESSGANVLTF.

The chain joins TRBV2 to TRBJ2-1, with D maybe TRBD2 (5 bases). The CDR3 covers 14 residues. From germline, CDR1 is SNHLY and CDR2 FYNNEI. V was trimmed by 0 bases and J by 10 bases, leaving 13 bases between them. The CDR3 region is CASSEARASGEQFF. CDR3 bases: TGTGCCAGCAGTGAAGCCCGTGCGAGCGGAGAGCAGTTCTTC.

Only a few counts were recorded for this clone. CDR3 nucleotides: TGCGCCAGCAGCCTCACAGGGATGGACACTGAAGCTTTCTTT. Translating it yields CASSLTGMDTEAFF. The chain has TRBV5-1 and TRBJ1-1; the D gene is possibly TRBD1 (6 bases). The CDR3 covers 14 residues. Germline V lookup: CDR1 SGHRS, CDR2 YFSETQ. Trimming removed 4 bases from V and 3 bases from J, with 13 bases in between.

The CDR3 loop reads CASSPGAGTALHF. The CDR3 coding sequence is TGTGCCAGCTCACCTGGGGCTGGTACGGCCCTCCACTTT. This chain links TRBV18 with TRBJ1-6; a possible D gene is TRBD1 (5 bases). Germline assignment: CDR1 KGHSH and CDR2 LQKENI. The CDR3 runs 13 residues. Trimming left V 3 bases short and J 14 bases short, with 14 bases between.

This sequence joins TRBV29-1 and TRBJ1-2; weak D call: TRBD1 (6 bases). CDR3 length: 13 residues. The V end lost 6 bases, the J end lost 2 bases, and 13 bases lay between the germline ends. CDR1 and CDR2 (germline): SQVTM, ANQGSEA. The CDR3 DNA reads as TGCAGCGTCCGGGACATCGGGAACTATGGCTACACCTTC. Its protein is CSVRDIGNYGYTF.

V usage is TRBV30 and J usage is TRBJ1-5, with TRBD1 as a possible D gene (6 bases). The CDR3 is 14 residues long. V lost 0 bases and J lost 6, with 12 bases in between. Germline values: CDR1 GTSNPN, CDR2 SVGIG (reference sequence). The CDR3, as DNA: TGTGCCTGGAGTGTAACGGGGGGCGGTCAGCCCCAGCATTTT. This codes for CAWSVTGGGQPQHF. Supplemented by reference TRBV30 and TRBJ1-5, the full variable domain reads SQTIHQWPATLVQPVGSPLSLECTVEGTSNPNLYWYRQAAGRGLQLLFYSVGIGQISSEVPQNLSASRPQDRQFILSSKKLLLSDSGFYLCAWSVTGGGQPQHFGDGTRLSIL.

This clone was detected a few times. This chain connects TRBV29-1 to TRBJ2-5; weak D call: TRBD2 (7 bases). CDR1 SQVTM and CDR2 ANQGSEA come from the germline V gene. The CDR3 runs 11 residues. The V and J ends lost 6 bases and 7 bases respectively, with 12 bases between them. The CDR3 protein is CSVGGAGTQYF. The CDR3 region has the DNA TGCAGCGTAGGGGGGGCCGGGACCCAGTACTTC. Using reference TRBV29-1 and TRBJ2-5 for the parts outside the CDR3, the full variable domain is SAVISQKPSRDICQRGTSLTIQCQVDSQVTMMFWYRQQPGQSLTLIATANQGSEATYESGFVIDKFPISRPNLTFSTLTVSNMSPEDSSIYLCSVGGAGTQYFGPGTRLLVL.

The gene calls are TRBV28 and TRBJ1-2, with D unclear. V was clipped by 6 bases and J by 1 base, with 9 bases between them. CDR1 and CDR2 (germline): MDHEN, SYDVKM. The CDR3 loop spans 13 amino acids. The CDR3 is CASSLEFNYGYTF. In DNA, the CDR3 is TGTGCCAGCAGCCTGGAGTTTAACTATGGCTACACCTTC.

The V call is TRBV5-4, the J call TRBJ2-5; TRBD2 aligns across 7 bases. The CDR3 spans 13 residues. Germline CDR1 is SGHNT and CDR2 is YYREEE (reference sequence). The J segment lost 4 bases and the V segment lost 4 bases, leaving 4 bases of the junction unmatched. CDR3 sequence: CASSQPGGETQYF. CDR3 in DNA: TGTGCCAGCAGCCAGCCGGGGGGAGAGACCCAGTACTTC.

The chain carries TRBV4-2 and TRBJ1-5; tentative D call: TRBD1 (6 bases). CDR1 and CDR2 (germline): LGHNA, YNFKEQ. The CDR3 extends over 16 amino acids. V shed 0 bases and J shed 3 bases, with 12 bases lying between them. The chain's CDR3 is CASSQDQGMTNQPQHF. The CDR3 nucleotides read TGTGCCAGCAGCCAAGATCAGGGGATGACCAATCAGCCCCAGCATTTT.

Only a few counts were recorded for this clone. V and J are TRBV7-9 and TRBJ2-5; no clear D gene. There are 15 residues in the CDR3. Germline V CDR1 and CDR2: SEHNR, FQNEAQ (reference sequence). V lost 1 base, J lost 0 bases, and 9 bases lay in between. The chain's CDR3 is CASSLGAGYQETQYF. Here the CDR3 DNA reads TGTGCCAGCAGCTTAGGGGCAGGATACCAAGAGACCCAGTACTTC.

This chain uses TRBV28 with TRBJ1-6, with D maybe TRBD1 (6 bases). CDR1 is MDHEN and CDR2 is SYDVKM in the germline V gene. Trimming pared 3 bases from V and 3 bases from J, leaving 12 bases between. The CDR3 consists of 16 residues. The DNA for the CDR3 is TGTGCCAGCAGTTTCCGAAGGACAGACTATAATTCACCCCTCCACTTT. Encoded protein: CASSFRRTDYNSPLHF.

This clone was seen more than once but under ten times. The chain is built from TRBV5-1 and TRBJ1-1; D unclear. The CDR3 covers 13 residues. V was pared by 2 bases and J by 5 bases, with 10 bases between. In germline, CDR1 is SGHRS, CDR2 YFSETQ. The CDR3 DNA follows: TGCGCCAGCAGCTTAGATAGGAGGACTGAAGCTTTCTTT. Translated: CASSLDRRTEAFF.

Of note for this clone: This sample includes further DNA sequences coding for the same CDR3. The chain uses TRBV7-2 and TRBJ1-2, with a tentative D call TRBD1 (5 bases). V lost 5 bases, J lost 1 base, and 8 bases lay in between. Germline CDR1 is SGHTA and CDR2 is FQGNSA. The CDR3 consists of 13 residues. The CDR3 region has the DNA TGTGCCAGCAGCCCAGACAGTAACTATGGCTACACCTTC. Encoded protein: CASSPDSNYGYTF.

This clone was detected a few times. The V gene is TRBV19, the J gene TRBJ1-5, with 7 bases aligning to TRBD1. The germline gives CDR1 LNHDA, CDR2 SQIVND (reference sequence). The ends lost 7 bases at V and 2 bases at J; junction bases unmatched: 2. The CDR3 consists of 13 residues. CDR3 in DNA: TGTGCCAGTAAAGGGACAGGCAATCAGCCCCAGCATTTT. This translates into CASKGTGNQPQHF.

CDR3 protein: CASTQQEGSYEQYF. The CDR3 region has the DNA TGTGCCAGCACTCAGCAAGAGGGTTCCTACGAGCAGTACTTC. The rearrangement links TRBV6-1 to TRBJ2-7; a weak D match, TRBD2 (5 bases). Germline V gene data show CDR1 as MNHNS and CDR2 as SASEGT. The V and J ends lost 7 bases and 1 base respectively, with 14 bases between them. CDR3 size: 14 residues.

V is TRBV9 and J is TRBJ2-3, with D possibly matching TRBD2 (5 bases). CDR3 length equals 15 residues. Germline V gene data show CDR1 as SGDLS and CDR2 as YYNGEE. Trimming cost V 3 bases and J 1 base, with 12 bases left between them. The CDR3 DNA sequence: TGTGCCAGCAGCGCCTTCCTCGGGGGCACAGATACGCAGTATTTT. Its protein is CASSAFLGGTDTQYF.

This clone turned up a few times. This CDR3 reads CSVEDHGQRVQYF. The CDR3 nucleotides are TGCAGCGTTGAAGATCATGGACAAAGGGTGCAGTACTTC. The V gene is TRBV29-1, the J gene TRBJ2-7, with a possible D match to TRBD1 (5 bases). CDR1 and CDR2 from the germline V gene are SQVTM and ANQGSEA. V was cut by 0 bases and J by 9 bases, with 15 bases left in between. The CDR3 is made up of 13 amino acids.

The sample holds a few counts of this clone. This sequence joins TRBV7-2 and TRBJ1-4; TRBD1 is a possible D gene (6 bases). Germline V lookup: CDR1 SGHTA, CDR2 FQGNSA. Trimming removed 5 bases at V and 8 bases at J, with 15 bases between. The CDR3 covers 14 residues. CDR3 loop: CASSGGRVEEKLFF. In DNA, the CDR3 is TGTGCCAGCAGCGGGGGCAGGGTGGAAGAAAAACTGTTTTTT.

The chain has TRBV5-1 and TRBJ1-3; 7 nucleotides align to TRBD1. CDR1 SGHRS and CDR2 YFSETQ come from the germline V gene. V shed 0 bases, J shed 8 bases, and the junction held 8 bases outside the gene matches. CDR3 length equals 15 residues. The CDR3 region is CASSLAVTGVDTIYF. The DNA for the CDR3 is TGCGCCAGCAGCTTGGCCGTTACAGGGGTGGACACCATATATTTT.

This clone has only a few counts. The DNA of the CDR3 is TGTGCCAGCAGCTTGGGGGGGGACACTGAAGCTTTCTTT. Translation: CASSLGGDTEAFF. The chain employs TRBV5-4 and TRBJ1-1, with a tentative D call TRBD1 (5 bases). The CDR3 extends over 13 amino acids. V dropped 0 bases and J dropped 3 bases, with 6 bases sitting between them. Germline V lookup: CDR1 SGHNT, CDR2 YYREEE (reference sequence).

This chain joins TRBV18 and TRBJ2-4; maybe TRBD1 (5 bases). This CDR3 contains 16 residues. Deletions cut 2 bases from V and 0 bases from J, with 11 bases between. The germline CDR1 and CDR2 sequences are KGHSH and LQKENI. CDR3 bases: TGTGCCAGCTCACCAGGGGCGGCCTTAGCCAAAAACATTCAGTACTTC. This translates into CASSPGAALAKNIQYF.

In its sample, this clone was seen a few times. The chain couples TRBV5-1 to TRBJ2-3, with D possibly matching TRBD1 (6 bases). The CDR3 runs to 14 residues. Germline V gene lookup returns CDR1 SGHRS and CDR2 YFSETQ. V was pared by 4 bases and J by 4 bases, with 13 bases between. CDR3 region: CASSNLRGADTQYF. The DNA for the CDR3 is TGCGCCAGCAGCAACCTCAGGGGCGCAGATACGCAGTATTTT.

The chain couples TRBV30 to TRBJ1-1; D gene unclear. V shed 0 bases and J shed 2 bases, with 19 bases lying between them. CDR1 GTSNPN and CDR2 SVGIG come from the germline V gene (reference sequence). This CDR3 is 17 amino acids long. CDR3 protein: CAWSVRLSSEGNTEAFF. The CDR3 DNA is TGTGCCTGGAGTGTACGTCTGAGTTCGGAGGGTAACACTGAAGCTTTCTTT.

The chain links TRBV18 to TRBJ1-2; a possible D gene is TRBD1 (5 bases). Per germline, CDR1 KGHSH and CDR2 LQKENI. The CDR3 runs to 17 residues. The V and J ends lost 3 bases and 0 bases respectively, with 17 bases between them. This CDR3 is CASSPFAGTQTNYGYTF. The CDR3 nucleotides read TGTGCCAGCTCACCTTTCGCAGGGACTCAAACTAACTATGGCTACACCTTC.

V usage is TRBV5-1 and J usage is TRBJ1-2, with TRBD1 matching 7 bases. The CDR3 totals 13 residues. With V trimmed by 4 bases and J by 3 bases, 3 bases remained unmatched. The V gene's germline CDR1 is SGHRS and CDR2 YFSETQ. The CDR3 DNA reads TGCGCCAGCAGCCAGGGACAGCACTATGGCTACACCTTC. This sequence encodes CASSQGQHYGYTF.

The rearrangement uses TRBV6-6 and TRBJ2-7; TRBD1 matches 10 bases. Losses at the gene ends were 4 bases for V and 4 bases for J; bases not matched to a gene: 10. The V gene's germline CDR1 is MNHNY and CDR2 SVGAGI (reference sequence). The CDR3 is 16 amino acids. Written as DNA, the CDR3 is TGTGCCAGCAGTTCCGCCCGGGACAGGGGTCTGTACGAGCAGTACTTC. Translating it yields CASSSARDRGLYEQYF.

The V gene is TRBV6-4, the J gene TRBJ2-3; 9 bases match TRBD2. Per the germline V gene, CDR1 is MRHNA and CDR2 is SNTAGT. The ends lost 0 bases at V and 9 bases at J; junction bases unmatched: 7. The CDR3 runs to 15 residues. CDR3 DNA: TGTGCCAGCAGTGACTCGAGTGAGCGGGGGGCCACGCAGTATTTT. Its protein is CASSDSSERGATQYF.